The rows below give T cell receptor beta chains drawn from one sample of a study of T-cell memory formation after mild COVID-19. Each CDR3 protein is one row after TCRdb ran MiXCR on the 5' RACE reads. The sample shows about 560,000 distinct CDR3 sequences, around 15% of them seen only once. Specimen: PBMCs or a T cell subset sorted from them (not recorded which). All receptors derive from an adult woman who had mild COVID-19 (a few samples of this study predate the infection). Cell type and time point are not known. CDR3s include the opening cysteine and the closing phenylalanine or tryptophan. A D gene is named only where the DNA matches it firmly. Size values are once, few and many counts, or a class for expanded clones, and some rows have none.

d_call clone_size j_call v_call cdr3_nt cdr3_aa
TRBD1 NA TRBJ2-7 TRBV5-1 TGCGCCAGCAGCTTGTCCGGGACAGGGTCGGCCTACGAGCAGTACTTC CASSLSGTGSAYEQYF
TRBD2 NA TRBJ2-3 TRBV24-1 TGTGCCACCAGTCTTAGTCTAGCGGGAGAAACAGATACGCAGTATTTT CATSLSLAGETDTQYF
NA NA TRBJ2-3 TRBV6-5 TGTGCCAGCATCCTTGGCGGGAAAGGCACAGATACGCAGTATTTT CASILGGKGTDTQYF
TRBD2 many TRBJ2-1 TRBV7-2 TGTGCCAGCAGCTTAACGGGCAGGACTAGCGGCTACAATGAGCAGTTCTTC CASSLTGRTSGYNEQFF
TRBD2 NA TRBJ2-5 TRBV7-9 TGTGCCAGCAGCTTCGCGGGACTAGCGGGTACAGAGACCCAGTACTTC CASSFAGLAGTETQYF
NA few TRBJ2-1 TRBV24-1 TGTGCCACCAGTGACCCGGGACTCCCTCAGGCTGAGCAGTTCTTC CATSDPGLPQAEQFF
TRBD1 NA TRBJ1-5 TRBV12-3/TRBV12-4 TGTGCCAGCAGTTTAGCGCGGACAGGGTTAGAGGCCCAGCATTTT CASSLARTGLEAQHF
NA few TRBJ2-3 TRBV29-1 TGCAGCGTTGGTTTCTTAGGCTCCGATACGCAGTATTTT CSVGFLGSDTQYF
NA NA TRBJ1-2 TRBV6-2/TRBV6-3 TGTGCCAGCAGTTACTCGAGACTGGTCTATGGCTACACCTTC CASSYSRLVYGYTF
TRBD1 NA TRBJ1-1 TRBV29-1 TGCAGCGGGGAGGACAGGGTCAAACTGGAGACTTTCTTT CSGEDRVKLETFF
NA NA TRBJ2-7 TRBV5-1 TGCGCCAGCAGCTTGGACGTGTTCTACGAGCAGTACTTC CASSLDVFYEQYF
NA NA TRBJ1-5 TRBV19 TGTGCCAGTACCTACAAGGGCGGAGTACGTCAGCCCCAGCATTTT CASTYKGGVRQPQHF
NA NA TRBJ2-1 TRBV20-1 TGCAGCCCACTAGTTGCGCCCTACAATGAGCAGTTCTTC CSPLVAPYNEQFF
TRBD1 many TRBJ1-1 TRBV13 TGTGCCAGCAGCAAACGGGGAGGACAGGGGTTCGCTGAAGCTTTCTTT CASSKRGGQGFAEAFF
TRBD1 NA TRBJ1-1 TRBV4-1 TGCGCCAGCAGCCAAGTCCTCCGGACAGGTGTTGATGCTTTCTTT CASSQVLRTGVDAFF
TRBD1 few TRBJ1-1 TRBV7-9 TGTGCCAGCAGCTTAGAGGGGACAGGGGGCACTGAAGCTTTCTTT CASSLEGTGGTEAFF
TRBD2 few TRBJ2-1 TRBV7-9 TGTGCCAGCAGTCCCCGCGGCGGGAGTCACAATGAGCAGTTCTTC CASSPRGGSHNEQFF
NA NA TRBJ2-2 TRBV11-2 TGTGCCAGCAGCCCCCTACTAAACACCGGGGAGCTGTTTTTT CASSPLLNTGELFF
TRBD1 few TRBJ2-3 TRBV4-2 TGTGCCAGCAGCCAAGAGTATACTCCGGACAGGGGGCGCGACACAGATACGCAGTATTTT CASSQEYTPDRGRDTDTQYF
NA NA TRBJ2-1 TRBV9 TGTGCCAGCAGCGTATCGACTCAGCCAGGCAATGAGCAGTTCTTC CASSVSTQPGNEQFF
NA NA TRBJ2-1 TRBV7-2 TGTGCCAGCAGCTTACCGGGGGCCAGTTACAATGAGCAGTTCTTC CASSLPGASYNEQFF
NA few TRBJ2-2 TRBV25-1 TGTGCCAGCAGTGAGAAGGGAGCCGGGGAGCTGTTTTTT CASSEKGAGELFF
NA NA TRBJ1-1 TRBV7-6 TGTGCCAGCAGCTTAGACAGGTTTGGGAACACTGAAGCTTTCTTT CASSLDRFGNTEAFF
NA few TRBJ1-3 TRBV7-6 TGTGCCAGCAGCCTTACCATTGGCCCAGCCGTGGGAAACACCATATATTTT CASSLTIGPAVGNTIYF
NA few TRBJ2-3 TRBV12-3/TRBV12-4 TGTGCCAGCAGTTTAGCCGGCAGGCCAAACACAGATACGCAGTATTTT CASSLAGRPNTDTQYF
TRBD2 NA TRBJ2-7 TRBV7-2 TGTGCCAGCAGCTCCCTCGTCTCCGGGACTAGCGGATTAGCCTACGAGCAGTACTTC CASSSLVSGTSGLAYEQYF
TRBD2 NA TRBJ2-5 TRBV28 TGTGCCAGCAACACGGGCGGGAGGGCCGTAGAGACCCAGTACTTC CASNTGGRAVETQYF
NA few TRBJ2-1 TRBV7-9 TGTGCCAGCAGCAACCGGGACCCCCGTCCCTCCTCCTACAATGAGCAGTTCTTC CASSNRDPRPSSYNEQFF
NA NA TRBJ1-2 TRBV29-1 TGCAGCGTTGAAGATCCGATCCCCAAGGGCTATCGATACACCTTC CSVEDPIPKGYRYTF
NA few TRBJ2-7 TRBV24-1 TGTGCCACCAGCCCTAACTCCGGCTACGAGCAGTACTTC CATSPNSGYEQYF
TRBD2 few TRBJ2-1 TRBV6-5 TGTGCCAGCAGTCCCGGACTAGCGGGGGCCAATGAGCAGTTCTTC CASSPGLAGANEQFF
NA few TRBJ2-5 TRBV7-9 TGTGCCAGCAGCCCCATCGACCTCTCCCCGCACTTC CASSPIDLSPHF
NA NA TRBJ1-6 TRBV5-1 TGCGCCAGCAGCCCCATCGGGGCGAGGCATTCACCCCTCCACTTT CASSPIGARHSPLHF
TRBD2 NA TRBJ2-3 TRBV9 TGTGCCAGCAGCGAGAGAGCGGGAGCTATTTTAGATACGCAGTATTTT CASSERAGAILDTQYF
TRBD2 few TRBJ2-3 TRBV6-1 TGTGCCAGCAGCCTCGGGACTAGCGGACAGGGGTTCAGGGATTTT CASSLGTSGQGFRDF
NA NA TRBJ1-5 TRBV6-4 TGTGCCAGCAGCCAAAACGCAGACTCTGGTCAGCCCCAGCATTTT CASSQNADSGQPQHF
NA NA TRBJ1-5 TRBV5-1 TGCGCCAGCAGCTCCGACTGGAATCAGCCCCAGCATTTT CASSSDWNQPQHF
NA NA TRBJ2-5 TRBV4-3 TGCGCCAGCAGCCAAGCTCTGGGGGAGACCCAGTACTTC CASSQALGETQYF
NA NA TRBJ1-1 TRBV19 TGTGCCAGTAGCATCCGCGCTGAAGCTTTCTTT CASSIRAEAFF
TRBD1 NA TRBJ1-5 TRBV11-2 TGTGCCAGCAGACTCACAGGGGGCGCGACTGAGCCCCAGCATTTT CASRLTGGATEPQHF
NA many TRBJ2-7 TRBV6-5 TGTGCCAGCAGGACGAACAGGGATAGCTCCTACGAGCAGTACTTC CASRTNRDSSYEQYF
NA few TRBJ2-1 TRBV2 TGTGCCAGCAGCATAGACAAGGGACCTTACAATGAGCAGTTCTTC CASSIDKGPYNEQFF
TRBD2 NA TRBJ2-5 TRBV20-1 TGCAGTGCTAGAACCGGGGGGTCGGAGACCCAGTACTTC CSARTGGSETQYF
TRBD1 many TRBJ2-7 TRBV30 TGTGCCTGGAGCGCCGGGACAGTGGGTACCTACGAGCAGTACTTC CAWSAGTVGTYEQYF
NA few TRBJ2-7 TRBV5-1 TGCGCCAGCAGCTTGGCCTTGTTTCTGCCAGTCGGGGAGCAGTACTTC CASSLALFLPVGEQYF